The source of this T cell receptor (beta chain) is a study of blood T cell repertoires in COVID-19. At the level of the study: Some COVID-19 samples were acute and others convalescent; all came from the United States, Italy and Spain. PBMCs, B-cell-depleted T cells, or T cells provided the cDNA or gDNA that made up the material.

Clones were read by immunoSEQ multiplex PCR, and TCRdb kept only the in-frame ones, dropping some. This table holds approximately 480,000 clones, around 90% found once. Participants came from about two dozen US areas, aged roughly 18 to 100 years. The CDR3 length is 16 residues. The V and J ends lost 1 base and 4 bases, in that order; junction bases with no gene match: 7. CDR1 and CDR2 (germline): LGHDT, YNNKEL (reference sequence). V usage is TRBV3-1 (or the pseudogene TRBV3-2) and J usage is TRBJ2-3, with 8 nucleotides matching TRBD2. This receptor was taken from a woman under 30 who had recovered from COVID-19. Input material: PBMCs or T cells enriched from blood (not recorded which). CDR3 DNA: TGTGCCAGCAGCCAAGGTGACGGGGGGGCGTCAGATACGCAGTATTTT. This gives the protein CASSQGDGGASDTQYF.